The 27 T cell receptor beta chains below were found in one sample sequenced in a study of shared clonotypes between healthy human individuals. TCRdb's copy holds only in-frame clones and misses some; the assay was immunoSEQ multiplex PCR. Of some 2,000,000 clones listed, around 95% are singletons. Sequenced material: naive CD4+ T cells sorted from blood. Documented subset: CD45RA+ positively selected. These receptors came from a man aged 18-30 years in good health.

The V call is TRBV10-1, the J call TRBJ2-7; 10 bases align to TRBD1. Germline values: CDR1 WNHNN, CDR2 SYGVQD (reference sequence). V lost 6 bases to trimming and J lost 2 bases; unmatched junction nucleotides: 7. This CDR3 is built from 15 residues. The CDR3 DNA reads TGCGCCAGCAGCTCCGGGACAGGGGTTCCCTACGAGCAGTACTTC. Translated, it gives CASSSGTGVPYEQYF.

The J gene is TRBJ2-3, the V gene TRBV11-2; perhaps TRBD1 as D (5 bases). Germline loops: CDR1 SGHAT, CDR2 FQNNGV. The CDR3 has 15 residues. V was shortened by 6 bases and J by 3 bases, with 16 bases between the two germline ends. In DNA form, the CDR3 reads TGTGCCAGCAGGCCACCAGGGATACGGACAGATACGCAGTATTTT. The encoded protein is CASRPPGIRTDTQYF.

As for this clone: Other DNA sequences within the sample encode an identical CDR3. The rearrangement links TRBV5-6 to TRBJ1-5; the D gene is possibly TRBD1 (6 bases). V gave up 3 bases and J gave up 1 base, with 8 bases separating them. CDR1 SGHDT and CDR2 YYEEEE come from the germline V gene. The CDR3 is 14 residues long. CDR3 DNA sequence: TGTGCCAGCAGCTCTCAGGGGAGCAATCAGCCCCAGCATTTT. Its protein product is CASSSQGSNQPQHF.

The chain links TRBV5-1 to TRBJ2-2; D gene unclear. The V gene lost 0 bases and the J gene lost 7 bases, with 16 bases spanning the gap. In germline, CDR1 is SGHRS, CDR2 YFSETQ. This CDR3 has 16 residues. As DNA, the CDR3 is TGCGCCAGCAGCTTGGATTGGTTTCTTCGTAACGGGGAGCTGTTTTTT. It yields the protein CASSLDWFLRNGELFF.

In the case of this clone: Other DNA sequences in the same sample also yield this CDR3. The CDR3 loop is CASSDESTDTQYF. The CDR3 DNA sequence: TGTGCCAGCAGTGACGAAAGCACAGATACGCAGTATTTT. This chain joins TRBV2 and TRBJ2-3; D is ambiguous. Trimming removed 3 bases at V and 0 bases at J, with 4 bases between. CDR1 SNHLY and CDR2 FYNNEI come from the germline V gene. The CDR3 sequence is 13 residues long.

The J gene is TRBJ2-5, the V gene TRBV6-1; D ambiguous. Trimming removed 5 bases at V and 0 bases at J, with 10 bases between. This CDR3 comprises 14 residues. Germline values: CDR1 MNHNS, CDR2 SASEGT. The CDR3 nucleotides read TGTGCCAGCAGTCCCCGGCCGTACCAAGAGACCCAGTACTTC. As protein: CASSPRPYQETQYF.

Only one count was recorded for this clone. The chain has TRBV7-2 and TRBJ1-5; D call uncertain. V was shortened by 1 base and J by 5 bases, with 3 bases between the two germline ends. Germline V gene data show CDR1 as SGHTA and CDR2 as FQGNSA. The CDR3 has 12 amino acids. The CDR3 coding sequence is TGTGCCAGCAGCTTAGTCCATCAGCCCCAGCATTTT. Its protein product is CASSLVHQPQHF.

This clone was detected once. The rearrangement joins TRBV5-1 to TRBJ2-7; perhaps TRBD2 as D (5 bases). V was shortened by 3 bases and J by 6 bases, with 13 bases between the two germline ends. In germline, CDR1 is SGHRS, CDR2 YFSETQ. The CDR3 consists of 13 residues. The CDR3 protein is CASSYAREGEQYF. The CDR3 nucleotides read TGCGCCAGCAGCTACGCCCGAGAGGGCGAGCAGTACTTC.

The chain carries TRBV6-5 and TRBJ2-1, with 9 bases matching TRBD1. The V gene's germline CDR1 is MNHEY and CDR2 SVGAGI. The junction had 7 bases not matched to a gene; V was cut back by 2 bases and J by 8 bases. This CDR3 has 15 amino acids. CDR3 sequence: CASSYTGTGYDEQFF. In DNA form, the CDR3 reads TGTGCCAGCAGTTACACCGGGACAGGGTACGATGAGCAGTTCTTC.

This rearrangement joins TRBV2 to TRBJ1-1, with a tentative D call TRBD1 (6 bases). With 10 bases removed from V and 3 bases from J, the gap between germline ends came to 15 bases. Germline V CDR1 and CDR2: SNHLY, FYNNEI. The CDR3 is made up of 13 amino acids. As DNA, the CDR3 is TGTGCCACCGCCCCACAGGGTTACACTGAAGCTTTCTTT. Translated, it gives CATAPQGYTEAFF.

CDR3 nucleotide sequence: TGTGCCAGTAGGCGGGACAGTGAGGCCAACGTCCTGACTTTC. The encoded protein is CASRRDSEANVLTF. The chain joins TRBV19 to TRBJ2-6; possible D gene TRBD1, 7 bases. Trimming pared 6 bases from V and 6 bases from J, leaving 12 bases between. CDR1 and CDR2 from the germline V gene are LNHDA and SQIVND (reference sequence). This CDR3 contains 14 residues.

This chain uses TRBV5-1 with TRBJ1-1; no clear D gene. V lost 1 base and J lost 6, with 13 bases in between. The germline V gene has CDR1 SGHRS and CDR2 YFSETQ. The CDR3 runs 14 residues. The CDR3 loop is CASSLFGVGAEAFF. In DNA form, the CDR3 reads TGCGCCAGCAGCTTGTTCGGGGTGGGCGCTGAAGCTTTCTTT.

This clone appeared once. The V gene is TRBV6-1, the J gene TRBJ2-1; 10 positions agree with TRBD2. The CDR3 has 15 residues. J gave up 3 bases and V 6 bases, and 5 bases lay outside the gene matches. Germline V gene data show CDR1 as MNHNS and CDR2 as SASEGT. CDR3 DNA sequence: TGTGCCAGCAGCCCATCTAGCGGGGGCTACAATGAGCAGTTCTTC. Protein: CASSPSSGGYNEQFF.

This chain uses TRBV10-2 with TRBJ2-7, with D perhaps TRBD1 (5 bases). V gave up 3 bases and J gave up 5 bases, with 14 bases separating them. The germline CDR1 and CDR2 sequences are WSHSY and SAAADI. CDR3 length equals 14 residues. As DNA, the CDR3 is TGCGCCAGCAGTGAAGTGCAGGGAAGAAACGAGCAGTACTTC. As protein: CASSEVQGRNEQYF.

Here the CDR3 reads CASSEAAGGSLVETQYF. Written as DNA, the CDR3 is TGTGCCAGCAGTGAAGCGGCGGGAGGGTCATTAGTGGAGACCCAGTACTTC. The chain joins TRBV6-1 to TRBJ2-5; 9 bases fit TRBD2. With V trimmed by 0 bases and J by 5 bases, 10 bases remained unmatched. This CDR3 contains 17 residues. Germline assignment: CDR1 MNHNS and CDR2 SASEGT.

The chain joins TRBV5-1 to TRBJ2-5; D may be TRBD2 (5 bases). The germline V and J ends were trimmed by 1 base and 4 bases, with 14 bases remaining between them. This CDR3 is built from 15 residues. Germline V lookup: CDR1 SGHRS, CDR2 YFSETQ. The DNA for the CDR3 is TGCGCCAGCAGCTTGCCCCCACCCGGAGGAGAGACCCAGTACTTC. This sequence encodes CASSLPPPGGETQYF. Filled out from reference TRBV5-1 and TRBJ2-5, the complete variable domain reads KAGVTQTPRYLIKTRGQQVTLSCSPISGHRSVSWYQQTPGQGLQFLFEYFSETQRNKGNFPGRFSGRQFSNSRSEMNVSTLELGDSALYLCASSLPPPGGETQYFGPGTRLLVL.

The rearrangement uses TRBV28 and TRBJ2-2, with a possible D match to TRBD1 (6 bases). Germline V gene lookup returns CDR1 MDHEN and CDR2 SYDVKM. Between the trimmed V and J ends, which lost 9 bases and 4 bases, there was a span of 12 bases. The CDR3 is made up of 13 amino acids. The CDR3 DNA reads TGTGCCAGTACAGGGTTTACCACCGGGGAGCTGTTTTTT. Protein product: CASTGFTTGELFF.

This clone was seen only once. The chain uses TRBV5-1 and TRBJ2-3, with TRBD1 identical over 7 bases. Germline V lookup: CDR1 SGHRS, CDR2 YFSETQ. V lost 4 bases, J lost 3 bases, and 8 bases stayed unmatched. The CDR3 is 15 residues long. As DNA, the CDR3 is TGCGCCAGCAGCCCCAGGACAGGAGTTACAGATACGCAGTATTTT. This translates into CASSPRTGVTDTQYF.

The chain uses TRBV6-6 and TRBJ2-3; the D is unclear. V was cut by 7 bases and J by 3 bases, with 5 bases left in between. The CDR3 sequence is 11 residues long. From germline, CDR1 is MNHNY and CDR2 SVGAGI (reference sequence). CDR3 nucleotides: TGTGCCAGCACAGCAACAGATACGCAGTATTTT. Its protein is CASTATDTQYF.

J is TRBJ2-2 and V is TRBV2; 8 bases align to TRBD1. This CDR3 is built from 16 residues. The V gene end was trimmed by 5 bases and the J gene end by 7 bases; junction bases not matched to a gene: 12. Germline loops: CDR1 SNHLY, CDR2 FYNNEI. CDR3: CASSQTLRGQGGELFF. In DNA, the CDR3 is TGTGCCAGCAGTCAAACCCTCAGGGGGCAAGGCGGGGAGCTGTTTTTT. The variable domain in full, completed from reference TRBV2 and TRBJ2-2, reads EPEVTQTPSHQVTQMGQEVILRCVPISNHLYFYWYRQILGQKVEFLVSFYNNEISEKSEIFDDQFSVERPDGSNFTLKIRSTKLEDSAMYFCASSQTLRGQGGELFFGEGSRLTVL.

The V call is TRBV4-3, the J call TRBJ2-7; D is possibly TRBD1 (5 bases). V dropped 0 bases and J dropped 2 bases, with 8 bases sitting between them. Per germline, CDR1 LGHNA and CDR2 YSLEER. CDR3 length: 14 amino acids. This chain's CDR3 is CASSQDMGPYEQYF. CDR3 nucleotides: TGCGCCAGCAGCCAAGATATGGGGCCCTACGAGCAGTACTTC.

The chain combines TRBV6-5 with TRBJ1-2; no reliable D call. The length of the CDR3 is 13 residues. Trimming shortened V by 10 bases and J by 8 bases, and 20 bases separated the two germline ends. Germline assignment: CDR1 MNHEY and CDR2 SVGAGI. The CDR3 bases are TGTGCCACCTCCCCTCGCAGTCCTGGCGGCTACACCTTC. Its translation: CATSPRSPGGYTF.

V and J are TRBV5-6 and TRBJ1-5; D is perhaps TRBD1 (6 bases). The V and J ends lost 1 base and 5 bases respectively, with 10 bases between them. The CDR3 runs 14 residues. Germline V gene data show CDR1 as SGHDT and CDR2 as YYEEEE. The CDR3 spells CASSLRQGYQPQHF. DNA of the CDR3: TGTGCCAGCAGCTTGAGGCAGGGGTATCAGCCCCAGCATTTT.

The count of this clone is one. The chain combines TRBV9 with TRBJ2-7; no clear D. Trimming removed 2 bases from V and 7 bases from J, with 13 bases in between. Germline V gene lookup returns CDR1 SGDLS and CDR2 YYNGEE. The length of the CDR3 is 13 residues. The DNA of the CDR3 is TGTGCCAGCAGCGTTCGATTCAGTGGGGAGCAGTACTTC. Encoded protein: CASSVRFSGEQYF.

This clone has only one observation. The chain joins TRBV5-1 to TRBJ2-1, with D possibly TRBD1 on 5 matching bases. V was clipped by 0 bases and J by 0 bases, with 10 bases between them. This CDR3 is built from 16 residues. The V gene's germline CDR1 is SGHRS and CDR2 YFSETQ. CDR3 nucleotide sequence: TGCGCCAGCAGCTTGGGACAGCCTAGCTCCTACAATGAGCAGTTCTTC. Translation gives CASSLGQPSSYNEQFF.

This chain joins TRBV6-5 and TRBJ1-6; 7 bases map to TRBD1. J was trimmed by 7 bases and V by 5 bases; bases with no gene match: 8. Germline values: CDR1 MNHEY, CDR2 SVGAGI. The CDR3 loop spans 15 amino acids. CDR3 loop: CASSRQGKSNSPLHF. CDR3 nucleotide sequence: TGTGCCAGCAGTCGACAGGGAAAGAGCAATTCACCCCTCCACTTT.

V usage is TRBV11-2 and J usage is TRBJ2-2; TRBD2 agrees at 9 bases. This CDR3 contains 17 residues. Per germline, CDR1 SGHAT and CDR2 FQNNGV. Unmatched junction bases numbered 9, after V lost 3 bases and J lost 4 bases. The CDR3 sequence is CASSFYSGLATTGELFF. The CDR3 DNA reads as TGTGCCAGCAGCTTCTATTCCGGACTAGCGACCACCGGGGAGCTGTTTTTT. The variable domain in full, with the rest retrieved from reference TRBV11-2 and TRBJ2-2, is EAGVAQSPRYKIIEKRQSVAFWCNPISGHATLYWYQQILGQGPKLLIQFQNNGVVDDSQLPKDRFSAERLKGVDSTLKIQPAKLEDSAVYLCASSFYSGLATTGELFFGEGSRLTVL.